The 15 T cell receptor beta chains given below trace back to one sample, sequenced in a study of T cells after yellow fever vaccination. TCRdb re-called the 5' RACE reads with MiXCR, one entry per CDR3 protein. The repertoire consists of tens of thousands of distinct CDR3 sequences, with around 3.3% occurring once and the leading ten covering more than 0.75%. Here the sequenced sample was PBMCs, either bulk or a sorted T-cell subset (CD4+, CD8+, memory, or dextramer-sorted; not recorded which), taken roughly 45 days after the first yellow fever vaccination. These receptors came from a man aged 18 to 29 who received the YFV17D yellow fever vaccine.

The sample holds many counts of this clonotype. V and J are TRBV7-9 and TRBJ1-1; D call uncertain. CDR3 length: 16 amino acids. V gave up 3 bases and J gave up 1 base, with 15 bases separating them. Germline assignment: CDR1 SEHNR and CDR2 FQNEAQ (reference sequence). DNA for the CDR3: TGTGCCAGCAGCTTGGGTCTAGGCTCCAAGAACACTGAAGCTTTCTTT. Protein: CASSLGLGSKNTEAFF.

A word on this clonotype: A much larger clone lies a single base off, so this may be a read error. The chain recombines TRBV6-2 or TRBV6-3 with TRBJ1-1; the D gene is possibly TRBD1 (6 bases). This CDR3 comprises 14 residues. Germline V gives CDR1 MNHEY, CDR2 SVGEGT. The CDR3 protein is CTSSKSDSYSEAFF. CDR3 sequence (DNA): TGTACCAGCAGTAAGTCGGACAGCTATAGTGAAGCTTTCTTT.

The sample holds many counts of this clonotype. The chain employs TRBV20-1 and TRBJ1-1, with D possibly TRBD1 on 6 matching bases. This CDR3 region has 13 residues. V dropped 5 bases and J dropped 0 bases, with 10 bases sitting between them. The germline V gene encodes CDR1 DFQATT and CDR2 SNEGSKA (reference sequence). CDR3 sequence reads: CSADDRLNTEAFF. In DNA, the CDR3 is TGCAGTGCTGACGACAGGCTGAACACTGAAGCTTTCTTT.

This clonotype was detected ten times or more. The CDR3: CSAVDGGYNEQFF. The CDR3 coding sequence is TGCAGTGCTGTAGACGGTGGGTACAATGAGCAGTTCTTC. V is TRBV20-1 and J is TRBJ2-1, with unresolved D. CDR1 DFQATT and CDR2 SNEGSKA come from the germline V gene (reference sequence). Trimming shortened V by 5 bases and J by 4 bases, and 12 bases separated the two germline ends. There are 13 residues in the CDR3.

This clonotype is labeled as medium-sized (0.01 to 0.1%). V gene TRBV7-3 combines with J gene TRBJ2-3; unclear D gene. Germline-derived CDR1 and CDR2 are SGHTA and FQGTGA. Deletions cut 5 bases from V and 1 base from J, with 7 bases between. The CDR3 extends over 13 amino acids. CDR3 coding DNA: TGTGCCAGCAGCCTCTATGGCACAGATACGCAGTATTTT. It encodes CASSLYGTDTQYF.

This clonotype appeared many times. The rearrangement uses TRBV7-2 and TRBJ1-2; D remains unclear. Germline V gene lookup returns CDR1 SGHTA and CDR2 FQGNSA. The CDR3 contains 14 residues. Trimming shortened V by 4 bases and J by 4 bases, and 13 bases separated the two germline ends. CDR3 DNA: TGTGCCAGCAGCTCGTACGAGGCTATCTATGGCTACACCTTC. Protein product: CASSSYEAIYGYTF.

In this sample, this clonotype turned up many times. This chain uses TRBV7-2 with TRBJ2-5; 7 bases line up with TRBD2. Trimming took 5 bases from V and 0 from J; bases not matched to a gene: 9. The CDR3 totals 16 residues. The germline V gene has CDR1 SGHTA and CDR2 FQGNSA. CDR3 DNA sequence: TGTGCCAGCAGCCCCGGACTAGTACCGTACCAAGAGACCCAGTACTTC. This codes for CASSPGLVPYQETQYF.

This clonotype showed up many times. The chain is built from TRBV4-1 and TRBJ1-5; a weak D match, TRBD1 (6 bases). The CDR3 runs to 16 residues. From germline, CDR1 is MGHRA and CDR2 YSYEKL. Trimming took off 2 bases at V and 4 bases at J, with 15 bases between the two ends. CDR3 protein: CASSQPQGRLNQPQHF. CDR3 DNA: TGCGCCAGCAGCCAACCACAGGGTAGATTGAATCAGCCCCAGCATTTT.

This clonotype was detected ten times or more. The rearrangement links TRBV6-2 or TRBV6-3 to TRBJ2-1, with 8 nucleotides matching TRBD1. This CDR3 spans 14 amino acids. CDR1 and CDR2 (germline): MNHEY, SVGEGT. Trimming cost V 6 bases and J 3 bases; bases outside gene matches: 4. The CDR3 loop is CASSRTGIYNEQFF. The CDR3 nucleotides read TGTGCCAGCAGCAGGACAGGGATCTACAATGAGCAGTTCTTC.

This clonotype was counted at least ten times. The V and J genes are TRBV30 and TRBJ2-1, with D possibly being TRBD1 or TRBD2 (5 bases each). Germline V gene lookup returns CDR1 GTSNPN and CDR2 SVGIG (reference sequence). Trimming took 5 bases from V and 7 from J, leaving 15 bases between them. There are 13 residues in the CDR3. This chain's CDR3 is CAWATQAGNEQFF. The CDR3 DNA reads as TGTGCCTGGGCCACACAGGCGGGTAATGAGCAGTTCTTC.

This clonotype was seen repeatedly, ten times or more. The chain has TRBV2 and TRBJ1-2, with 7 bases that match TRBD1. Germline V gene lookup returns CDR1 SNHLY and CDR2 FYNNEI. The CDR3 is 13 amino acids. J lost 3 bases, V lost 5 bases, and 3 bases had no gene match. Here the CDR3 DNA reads TGTGCCAGCAGTCCTGACAGGGACTATGGCTACACCTTC. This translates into CASSPDRDYGYTF.

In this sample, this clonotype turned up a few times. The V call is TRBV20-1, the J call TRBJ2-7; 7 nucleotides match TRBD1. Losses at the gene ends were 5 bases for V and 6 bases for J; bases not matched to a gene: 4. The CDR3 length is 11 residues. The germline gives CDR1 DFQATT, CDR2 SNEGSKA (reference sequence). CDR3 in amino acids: CSAGGQVEQYF. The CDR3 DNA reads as TGCAGTGCTGGCGGACAGGTCGAGCAGTACTTC.

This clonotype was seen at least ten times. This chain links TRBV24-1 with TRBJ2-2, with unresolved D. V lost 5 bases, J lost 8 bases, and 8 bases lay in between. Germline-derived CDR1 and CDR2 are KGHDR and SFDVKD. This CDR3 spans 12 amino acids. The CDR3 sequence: CATSVQTGELFF. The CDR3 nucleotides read TGTGCCACCAGTGTTCAGACAGGGGAGCTGTTTTTT.

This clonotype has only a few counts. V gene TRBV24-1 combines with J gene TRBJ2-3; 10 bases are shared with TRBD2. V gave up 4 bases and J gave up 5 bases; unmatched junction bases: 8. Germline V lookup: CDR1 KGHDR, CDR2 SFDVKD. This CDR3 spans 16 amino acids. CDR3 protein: CATSDERGGRGDTQYF. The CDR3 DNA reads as TGTGCCACCAGTGACGAGCGGGGGGGCCGTGGAGATACGCAGTATTTT.

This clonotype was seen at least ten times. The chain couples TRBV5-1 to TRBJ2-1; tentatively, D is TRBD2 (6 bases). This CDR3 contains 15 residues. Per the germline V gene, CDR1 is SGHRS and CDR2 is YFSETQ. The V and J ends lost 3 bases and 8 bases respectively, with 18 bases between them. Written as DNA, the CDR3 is TGCGCCAGCAGCTCCCTGGGCGGGGAGTGGGATGAGCAGTTCTTC. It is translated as CASSSLGGEWDEQFF.